This TCR beta chain was recorded in a study of blood T cells in healthy people across ages. Study-level background: About one barcoded beta molecule per two T cells was the capture yield of template switching.

Germline V CDR1 and CDR2: SGDLS, YYNGEE. The CDR3 loop spans 15 amino acids. Trimming removed 0 bases from V and 5 bases from J, with 14 bases in between. Concerning this clonotype itself: Its specificity is unknown.

Overall study results and limits: Diversity of TCR beta per million T cells declined in a roughly linear way with age.

Using a J-beta primer mix together with a sample-barcoded 5' primer, a second PCR was run for roughly 7 to 11 cycles. In TCRdb, the 5' RACE reads were re-called with MiXCR into one record per CDR3 protein. The table lists about 1.1 million distinct CDR3 sequences, 30% to 40% of them singletons. The source is a man aged 18 to 30 in good health. V usage is TRBV9 and J usage is TRBJ1-1, with D unresolved. The material sequenced was blood. The CDR3 loop is CASSVGVQRETEAFF. The CDR3 DNA sequence: TGTGCCAGCAGCGTAGGGGTACAACGCGAGACTGAAGCTTTCTTT.